Sequencing of this T cell receptor beta chain was carried out in a study of T cell responses to AZD1222 COVID-19 vaccine. General study points: Only five to seven AZD1222 recipients tested seropositive at baseline. With dominance at 160-218 and 743-854, vaccine-associated CD4 TCRs spanned spike. Reportedly, nearly half of unique spike TCRs recognized epitopes outside B.1.351/B.1.1.7 mutations.

Profiled with immunoSEQ multiplex PCR; TCRdb holds only in-frame clones, not every one. The sample includes 90,000 to 130,000 clones, 85% to 90% seen only once; the top ten take about 3.3%. To note about this clone: Its target is unknown.

The CDR3 totals 16 residues. Germline lookup yields CDR1 MNHEY and CDR2 SMNVEV (reference sequence). Trimming pared 5 bases from V and 2 bases from J, leaving 13 bases between. The chain uses TRBV27 and TRBJ2-6; maybe TRBD2 (6 bases). Sequencing used peripheral blood, obtained on day 0 of AZD1222 vaccination. The sequence was collected from an adult in good health. The CDR3 region is CASSRPPGAGANVLTF. In DNA, the CDR3 is TGTGCCAGCAGTCGCCCCCCGGGGGCTGGGGCCAACGTCCTGACTTTC.